Shown below are 30 T cell receptor beta chains from a single sample sequenced in a study of regulatory T cells in long-lasting Graves disease. iRepertoire HTBI primers and Arm-PCR of CDR3 regions built TCR beta libraries. Using its own MiXCR run on the multiplex PCR reads, TCRdb lists one record per CDR3 protein. The repertoire holds about 430,000 distinct CDR3 sequences, with 20% to 25% as singletons. Time point denoted: persistent/refractory GD, antithyroid drugs over 5 years with positive TRAb. The TCR library was made from RNA extracted from PBMCs. The source material was peripheral blood mononuclear cells (PBMCs), sampled when the disease was refractory, from a patient treated with antithyroid drugs. These TCRs come from a female donor with Graves disease.

In its sample, this clonotype was seen a few times. V gene TRBV5-1 combines with J gene TRBJ2-5; tentatively, D is TRBD1 or TRBD2 (5 bases each). The CDR3 consists of 13 residues. Trimming pared 7 bases from V and 5 bases from J, leaving 15 bases between. Germline-derived CDR1 and CDR2 are SGHRS and YFSETQ. The CDR3 protein is CASSLRWGETQYF. The CDR3 nucleotides are TGCGCCAGCTCTTTACGGTGGGGGGAGACCCAGTACTTC.

This clonotype showed up many times. The V gene is TRBV28, the J gene TRBJ2-6, with D unresolved. The ends were cut back, 2 bases at V and 2 bases at J, with 4 bases in the middle. The CDR3 runs to 14 residues. Per the germline V gene, CDR1 is MDHEN and CDR2 is SYDVKM. The CDR3 DNA is TGTGCCAGCAGTTTAATCCCTGGGGCCAACGTCCTGACTTTC. This encodes CASSLIPGANVLTF.

This clonotype was detected ten times or more. The chain joins TRBV6-5 to TRBJ2-7, with D possibly TRBD1 on 6 matching bases. The germline V and J ends were trimmed by 2 bases and 6 bases, with 11 bases remaining between them. The CDR3 has 13 residues. The germline gives CDR1 MNHEY, CDR2 SVGAGI. CDR3 in DNA: TGTGCCAGCAGTTACCAGGGGTTAGTCGAGCAGTACTTC. This sequence encodes CASSYQGLVEQYF.

This clonotype has ten or more counts. The chain is built from TRBV2 and TRBJ1-5; D perhaps matches TRBD1 (5 bases). V lost 5 bases, J lost 2 bases, and 13 bases lay in between. CDR3 length: 15 residues. The germline V gene has CDR1 SNHLY and CDR2 FYNNEI. The CDR3 spells CASSFWGDGNQPQHF. In DNA, the CDR3 is TGTGCCAGCAGTTTCTGGGGCGATGGCAATCAGCCCCAGCATTTT.

The chain joins TRBV6-1 to TRBJ2-5, with D possibly being TRBD1 or TRBD2 (6 bases each). CDR1 MNHNS and CDR2 SASEGT come from the germline V gene. With 8 bases removed from V and 4 bases from J, the gap between germline ends came to 20 bases. The CDR3 consists of 15 residues. CDR3 in amino acids: CASERRGERRETQYF. The CDR3 DNA reads TGTGCCAGCGAGCGGAGGGGGGAGCGGCGAGAGACCCAGTACTTC.

This clonotype came up a few times. V and J are TRBV6-2 or TRBV6-3 and TRBJ1-5; D remains unclear. This CDR3 is 15 amino acids long. V was trimmed by 0 bases and J by 1 base, leaving 7 bases between them. Germline V gene data show CDR1 as MNHEY and CDR2 as SVGEGT. The CDR3, as DNA: TGTGCCAGCAGTTACTCGTTACAGAGCAATCAGCCCCAGCATTTT. Protein product: CASSYSLQSNQPQHF.

Turning to this clonotype: A much larger clone lies one base from this, so it may be a read error. The chain joins TRBV27 to TRBJ2-5; weak D call: TRBD2 (5 bases). The ends were cut back, 1 base at V and 7 bases at J, with 13 bases in the middle. The CDR3 totals 14 residues. The germline V gene has CDR1 MNHEY and CDR2 SMNVEV (reference sequence). The CDR3: CASSLWASSVTQYF. The CDR3 DNA sequence: TGTGCCAGCAGTTTATGGGCTAGCTCTGTGACCCAGTACTTC.

This clonotype was picked up a small number of times. The gene calls are TRBV30 and TRBJ1-5; 10 nucleotides agree with TRBD1. CDR3 length equals 15 residues. V was pared by 2 bases and J by 7 bases, with 8 bases of the junction left unmatched. Germline V gives CDR1 GTSNPN, CDR2 SVGIG (reference sequence). In nucleotides, the CDR3 is TGTGCCTGGAGTCCTGCGGGACAGGGGCGGCAGCCCCAGCATTTT. The encoded protein is CAWSPAGQGRQPQHF.

The J gene is TRBJ1-2, the V gene TRBV6-1, with TRBD1 matching over 7 bases. The germline CDR1 and CDR2 sequences are MNHNS and SASEGT. This CDR3 spans 15 amino acids. Trimming removed 7 bases from V and 0 bases from J; junction bases left unmatched: 8. The CDR3: CASTLHRGANYGYTF. The CDR3 nucleotides are TGTGCCAGCACTCTTCACAGGGGAGCTAACTATGGCTACACCTTC.

This clonotype came up many times. The chain combines TRBV2 with TRBJ2-2; no definite D call. Deletions cut 2 bases from V and 1 base from J, with 5 bases between. Germline values: CDR1 SNHLY, CDR2 FYNNEI. The CDR3 contains 14 residues. The CDR3 is CASSERRNTGELFF. DNA for the CDR3: TGTGCCAGCAGTGAACGCCGGAACACCGGGGAGCTGTTTTTT.

Remarks on this clonotype: A far larger clone is one base from this, pointing to a likely read error. The CDR3 end shows no conserved phenylalanine or tryptophan, and so a read error is likely. The chain recombines TRBV5-5 with TRBJ1-2; 10 bases are a match to TRBD1. Germline V lookup: CDR1 SGHKS, CDR2 YYEKEE (reference sequence). CDR3 length: 14 amino acids. V lost 4 bases and J lost 5; bases outside the gene matches: 5. CDR3 amino acids: CASSPGTGDYGYTL. CDR3 DNA sequence: TGTGCCAGCAGCCCCGGGACAGGGGATTATGGCTACACCCTC.

This clonotype came up many times. This sequence joins TRBV6-2 or TRBV6-3 and TRBJ1-1; tentatively, D is TRBD1 (6 bases). The CDR3 consists of 15 residues. V gave up 0 bases and J gave up 2 bases, with 10 bases separating them. Germline V gene data show CDR1 as MNHEY and CDR2 as SVGEGT. The CDR3 bases are TGTGCCAGCAGTTACTCGACAGGCACCAACACTGAAGCTTTCTTT. The encoded protein is CASSYSTGTNTEAFF.

The J gene is TRBJ2-5, the V gene TRBV20-1; TRBD1 might be the D (5 bases). The V and J ends lost 3 bases and 0 bases respectively, with 11 bases between them. This CDR3 is built from 14 residues. CDR1 is DFQATT and CDR2 is SNEGSKA in the germline V gene (reference sequence). CDR3 sequence: CSASREGHQETQYF. CDR3 in DNA: TGCAGTGCTAGCAGGGAAGGCCACCAAGAGACCCAGTACTTC.

This clonotype was seen many times. V usage is TRBV6-1 and J usage is TRBJ1-5, with 11 bases matching TRBD1. Germline-derived CDR1 and CDR2 are MNHNS and SASEGT. The junction had 14 bases not matched to a gene; V was cut back by 6 bases and J by 4 bases. The CDR3 runs 18 residues. The CDR3 loop is CASRISGTGGPKNQPQHF. As DNA, the CDR3 is TGTGCCAGCAGGATATCCGGGACAGGGGGTCCTAAAAATCAGCCCCAGCATTTT.

J is TRBJ1-3 and V is TRBV3-1; tentatively, D is TRBD1 (5 bases). There are 15 residues in the CDR3. Trimming pared 0 bases from V and 2 bases from J, leaving 8 bases between. The germline V gene has CDR1 LGHDT and CDR2 YNNKEL (reference sequence). The DNA for the CDR3 is TGTGCCAGCAGCCAAGATTCGGGGGCTGGAAACACCATATATTTT. This gives the protein CASSQDSGAGNTIYF.

This chain links TRBV5-4 with TRBJ1-2; 8 bases map to TRBD1. The CDR3 length is 15 residues. Germline V gene sequence: CDR1 SGHNT, CDR2 YYREEE (reference sequence). The junction had 3 bases not matched to a gene; V was cut back by 2 bases and J by 0 bases. The CDR3 nucleotides are TGTGCCAGCAGCTTCAGGGGGCGAGCTAACTATGGCTACACCTTC. It codes for CASSFRGRANYGYTF.

This clonotype was found many times. This chain connects TRBV12-3 or TRBV12-4 to TRBJ2-2; D not resolved. The CDR3 is made up of 13 amino acids. V was pared by 5 bases and J by 7 bases, with 11 bases between. The DNA for the CDR3 is TGTGCCAGCAGTAGCTTCGAAGGCGGGGAGCTGTTTTTT. The encoded protein is CASSSFEGGELFF.

With respect to this clonotype: Relative to the germline gene, one junction end is altered; a read error may explain this. The chain has TRBV7-8 and TRBJ2-7, with unresolved D. CDR1 and CDR2 from the germline V gene are SGHVS and FQNEAQ. The CDR3 covers 11 residues. The DNA for the CDR3 is TGTGCCAACAGCCTCAACTACGAGCAGTACTTC. Protein product: CANSLNYEQYF.

The chain uses TRBV12-3 or TRBV12-4 and TRBJ1-2, with D unclear. V dropped 6 bases and J dropped 4 bases, with 9 bases sitting between them. CDR3 length: 12 residues. For the CDR3, the DNA is TGTGCCAGCAGACTCGTTCCCTATGGCTACACCTTC. It encodes CASRLVPYGYTF.

This clonotype has just a few counts. The chain has TRBV12-3 or TRBV12-4 and TRBJ2-7; 13 bases are shared with TRBD2. Losses at the gene ends were 4 bases for V and 0 bases for J; bases not matched to a gene: 15. CDR3 length equals 20 residues. The CDR3 loop reads CASSSRGRGLAGISSYEQYF. CDR3 coding DNA: TGTGCCAGCAGTTCTAGGGGGAGGGGACTAGCGGGGATCAGCTCCTACGAGCAGTACTTC.

There are a few counts of this clonotype. The chain has TRBV30 and TRBJ1-2; D may be TRBD1 (5 bases). CDR1 and CDR2 from the germline V gene are GTSNPN and SVGIG (reference sequence). V lost 7 bases and J lost 5, with 14 bases in between. The CDR3 is 12 residues long. This CDR3 is CALGPRGYGYTF. CDR3 coding DNA: TGTGCCTTAGGTCCTCGGGGGTATGGCTACACCTTC.

This clonotype has ten or more counts. The chain joins TRBV6-1 to TRBJ2-7, with D perhaps being TRBD1 or TRBD2 (7 bases each). Trimming removed 6 bases at V and 6 bases at J, with 12 bases between. The CDR3 loop spans 12 amino acids. Germline lookup yields CDR1 MNHNS and CDR2 SASEGT. Here the CDR3 reads CASRPGGVEQYF. The DNA of the CDR3 is TGTGCCAGCAGGCCAGGGGGGGTCGAGCAGTACTTC.

This clonotype appeared many times. V is TRBV27 and J is TRBJ1-4; D is possibly TRBD1 (6 bases). CDR3 size: 16 residues. V was pared by 8 bases and J by 2 bases, with 18 bases between. Germline assignment: CDR1 MNHEY and CDR2 SMNVEV (reference sequence). DNA of the CDR3: TGTGCCAGCTCCGGGACACGCGGTACTACTAATGAAAAACTGTTTTTT. Encoded protein: CASSGTRGTTNEKLFF.

This chain uses TRBV10-2 with TRBJ2-7; 11 bases agree with TRBD2. Trimming at V came to 6 bases and at J to 1 base, leaving 5 bases not matched to a gene. The CDR3 consists of 15 residues. Looked up from germline, CDR1 is WSHSY and CDR2 is SAAADI. DNA of the CDR3: TGCGCCAGCAGGCAAATAGCGGGAGGGTCCTACGAGCAGTACTTC. Amino acids: CASRQIAGGSYEQYF.

The chain links TRBV7-2 to TRBJ1-3, with 9 bases identical to TRBD1. The CDR3 spans 15 residues. V lost 5 bases, J lost 1 base, and 3 bases stayed unmatched. Germline V gives CDR1 SGHTA, CDR2 FQGNSA. As DNA, the CDR3 is TGTGCCAGCAGCCCCGACAGGGGGTCTGGAAACACCATATATTTT. Translated: CASSPDRGSGNTIYF.

V and J are TRBV10-3 and TRBJ2-3; D is possibly TRBD2 (5 bases). In germline, CDR1 is ENHRY, CDR2 SYGVKD. V was clipped by 6 bases and J by 2 bases, with 15 bases between them. The CDR3 has 15 residues. In nucleotides, the CDR3 is TGTGCCATCAGGCTCGAGGGTTTCTACACAGATACGCAGTATTTT. This encodes CAIRLEGFYTDTQYF.

Notes on this clonotype: A read error is possible here, since a much larger clone lies one base away. For the CDR3, the DNA is TGTGCCGGCAGCTCGGGACGGATGAACACTGAAGCTTTCTTT. Protein: CAGSSGRMNTEAFF. V gene TRBV7-2 combines with J gene TRBJ1-1, with D possibly being TRBD1 (5 bases). The CDR3 runs 14 residues. Germline V gene lookup returns CDR1 SGHTA and CDR2 FQGNSA.

The table lists this clonotype with many counts. The J gene is TRBJ2-5, the V gene TRBV7-3, with D possibly being TRBD1 or TRBD2 (5 bases each). Trimming took off 5 bases at V and 1 base at J, with 17 bases between the two ends. The germline gives CDR1 SGHTA, CDR2 FQGTGA. The CDR3 extends over 16 amino acids. CDR3 residues: CASSPGPGRSQETQYF. CDR3 nucleotides: TGTGCCAGCAGCCCAGGACCGGGACGGTCCCAAGAGACCCAGTACTTC.

This clonotype was seen more than once but under ten times. The chain is built from TRBV11-2 and TRBJ2-2; no firm D call. CDR3 size: 16 residues. V lost 0 bases, J lost 3 bases, and 11 bases lay in between. Germline values: CDR1 SGHAT, CDR2 FQNNGV. CDR3 residues: CASSLEVSTYTGELFF. As DNA, the CDR3 is TGTGCCAGCAGCTTAGAGGTTAGCACGTACACCGGGGAGCTGTTTTTT.

The chain combines TRBV14 with TRBJ2-5; no clear D gene. From germline, CDR1 is SGHDN and CDR2 FVKESK. With 8 bases removed from V and 5 bases from J, the gap between germline ends came to 12 bases. The CDR3 is 12 amino acids. In DNA form, the CDR3 reads TGTGCCAGCGGTAGGGATAAGGAGACCCAGTACTTC. Its protein product is CASGRDKETQYF.